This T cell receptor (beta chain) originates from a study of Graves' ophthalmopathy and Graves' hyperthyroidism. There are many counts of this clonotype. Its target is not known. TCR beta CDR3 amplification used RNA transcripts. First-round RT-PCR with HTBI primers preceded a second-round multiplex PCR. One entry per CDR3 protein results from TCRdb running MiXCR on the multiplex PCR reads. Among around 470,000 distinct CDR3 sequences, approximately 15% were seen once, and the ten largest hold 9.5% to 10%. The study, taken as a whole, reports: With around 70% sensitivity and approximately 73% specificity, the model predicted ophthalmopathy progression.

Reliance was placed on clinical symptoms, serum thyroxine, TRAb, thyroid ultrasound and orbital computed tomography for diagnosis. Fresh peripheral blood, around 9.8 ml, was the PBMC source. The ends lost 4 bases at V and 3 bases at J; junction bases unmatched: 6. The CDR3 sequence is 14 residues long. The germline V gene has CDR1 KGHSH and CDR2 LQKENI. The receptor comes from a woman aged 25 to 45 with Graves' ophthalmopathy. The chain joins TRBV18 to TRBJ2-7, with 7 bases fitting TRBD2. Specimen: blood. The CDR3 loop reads CASSLLALYYEQYF. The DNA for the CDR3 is TGTGCCAGCTCACTACTAGCGCTGTACTACGAGCAGTACTTC.